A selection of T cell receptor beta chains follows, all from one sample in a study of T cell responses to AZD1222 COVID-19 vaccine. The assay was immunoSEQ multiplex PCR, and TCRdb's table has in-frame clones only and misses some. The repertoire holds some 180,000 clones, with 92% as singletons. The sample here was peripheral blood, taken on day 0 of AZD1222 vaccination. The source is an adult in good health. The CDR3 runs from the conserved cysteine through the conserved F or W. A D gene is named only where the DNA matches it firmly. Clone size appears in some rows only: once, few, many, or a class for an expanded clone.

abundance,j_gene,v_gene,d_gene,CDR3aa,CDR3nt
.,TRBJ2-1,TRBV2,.,CASSQTTVQFF,TGTGCCAGCAGTCAGACTACCGTCCAGTTCTTC
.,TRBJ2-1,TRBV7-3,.,CASSPHVLNEQFF,TGTGCCAGCAGCCCTCACGTCCTCAATGAGCAGTTCTTC
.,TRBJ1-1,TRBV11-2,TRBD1,CASSFLFDRALVAFF,TGTGCCAGCAGCTTCCTCTTTGACAGGGCCTTAGTAGCTTTCTTT
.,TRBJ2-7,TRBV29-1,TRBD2,CSVHLDGGKQYF,TGCAGCGTTCACCTGGACGGGGGGAAGCAGTACTTC
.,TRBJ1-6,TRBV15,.,CATSGTRGWSSPLHF,TGTGCCACCAGCGGAACGAGGGGGTGGAGTTCACCCCTCCACTTT
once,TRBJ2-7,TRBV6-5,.,CASSFSGSSYEQYF,TGTGCCAGCAGCTTTTCCGGGTCCTCCTACGAGCAGTACTTC
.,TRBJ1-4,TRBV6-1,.,CASSQAQGRSEKLFF,TGTGCCAGCAGTCAAGCACAGGGCCGGAGTGAAAAACTGTTTTTT
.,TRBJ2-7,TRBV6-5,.,CATRDRSLQYF,TGTGCCACTAGGGACCGCTCCTTGCAGTACTTC
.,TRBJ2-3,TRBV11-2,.,CASRQGSWADTQYF,TGTGCCAGCCGTCAGGGTAGTTGGGCAGATACGCAGTATTTT
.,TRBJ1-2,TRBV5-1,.,CASSPADTSDYGYTF,TGCGCCAGCAGCCCCGCGGACACTTCAGATTATGGCTACACCTTC
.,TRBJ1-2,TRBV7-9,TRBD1,CASSQGQGDGYTF,TGTGCCAGCAGCCAGGGACAGGGGGATGGCTACACCTTC
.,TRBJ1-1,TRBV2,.,CASRDPWGENTEAFF,TGTGCCAGCAGGGACCCCTGGGGAGAGAACACTGAAGCTTTCTTT
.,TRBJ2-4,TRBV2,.,CASDEQGLLAKNIQYF,TGTGCCAGCGATGAACAGGGCTTACTAGCCAAAAACATTCAGTACTTC
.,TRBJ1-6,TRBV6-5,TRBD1,CASSYAGGYYSPLHF,TGTGCCAGCAGTTACGCAGGGGGCTATTATTCACCCCTCCACTTT
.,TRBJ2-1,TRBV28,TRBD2,CASSSRAGGGDEQFF,TGTGCCAGCAGTTCTAGGGCGGGGGGCGGTGATGAGCAGTTCTTC
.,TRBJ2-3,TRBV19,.,CASRLRVQTTSTDTQYF,TGTGCCAGTAGACTGCGGGTTCAGACTACTAGCACAGATACGCAGTATTTT
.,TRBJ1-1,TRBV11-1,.,CASSLLSKVNEAFF,TGTGCCAGCAGCTTACTCTCTAAGGTCAATGAAGCTTTCTTT
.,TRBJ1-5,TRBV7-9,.,CASSNGVHSNQPQHF,TGTGCCAGCAGCAACGGGGTCCATAGCAATCAGCCCCAGCATTTT
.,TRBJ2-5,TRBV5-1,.,CASSLGTDSPPGKETQYF,TGCGCCAGCAGCTTGGGGACAGACTCACCCCCCGGCAAAGAGACCCAGTACTTC
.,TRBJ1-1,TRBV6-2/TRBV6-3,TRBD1,CASSSGGLANTEAFF,TGTGCCAGCAGTTCAGGGGGACTGGCGAACACTGAAGCTTTCTTT
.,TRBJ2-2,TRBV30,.,CACLAGELFF,TGTGCCTGTCTGGCGGGGGAGCTGTTTTTT
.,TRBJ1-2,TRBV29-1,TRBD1,CSVESRAGGYYGYTF,TGCAGCGTTGAAAGTAGGGCAGGGGGCTACTATGGCTACACCTTC
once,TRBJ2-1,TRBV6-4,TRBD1,CASSERDRGYNEQFF,TGTGCCAGCAGTGAGAGAGACAGGGGATACAATGAGCAGTTCTTC
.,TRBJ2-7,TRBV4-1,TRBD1,CASSWTSGTGLQQYF,TGCGCCAGCAGCTGGACCTCAGGGACAGGGCTTCAGCAGTACTTC
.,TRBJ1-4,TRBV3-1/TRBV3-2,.,CASSQEGRSIDF,TGTGCCAGCAGCCAAGAGGGGCGTAGCATAGATTTT
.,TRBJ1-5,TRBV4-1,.,CASSVGSLNQPQHF,TGCGCCAGCAGCGTGGGGAGTCTCAATCAGCCCCAGCATTTT
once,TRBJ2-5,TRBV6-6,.,CASLTTVQETQYF,TGTGCCAGCCTAACGACAGTACAAGAGACCCAGTACTTC
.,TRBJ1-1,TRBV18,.,CASSPEGNTEAFF,TGTGCCAGCTCACCAGAGGGCAACACTGAAGCTTTCTTT
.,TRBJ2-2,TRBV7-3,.,CASSLNRVATGELFF,TGTGCCAGCAGCTTAAACAGGGTGGCCACCGGGGAGCTGTTTTTT
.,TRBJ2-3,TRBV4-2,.,CASSQDGRTQYF,TGTGCCAGCAGCCAAGACGGCCGTACGCAGTATTTT
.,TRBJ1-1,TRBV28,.,CASSFDRLELNTEAFF,TGTGCCAGCAGTTTCGATAGGCTTGAGCTGAACACTGAAGCTTTCTTT
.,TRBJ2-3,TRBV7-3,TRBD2,CASSAPGGSDTQYF,TGTGCCAGCAGCGCCCCCGGGGGGTCCGATACGCAGTATTTT
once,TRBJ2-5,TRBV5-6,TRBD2,CASSLVLAGGETQYF,TGTGCCAGCAGCTTGGTACTAGCGGGTGGAGAGACCCAGTACTTC
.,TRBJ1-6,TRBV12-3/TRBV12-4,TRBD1,CASRRTGNSPLHF,TGTGCCAGCAGGCGGACAGGCAATTCACCCCTCCACTTT
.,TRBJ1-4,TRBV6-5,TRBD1,CASQGQGWEKLFF,TGTGCCAGCCAAGGACAGGGGTGGGAAAAACTGTTTTTT
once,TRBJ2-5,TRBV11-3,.,CASSFGLAGRDQETQYF,TGTGCCAGCAGCTTCGGTTTGGCGGGACGAGACCAAGAGACCCAGTACTTC
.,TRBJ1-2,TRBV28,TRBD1,CASSSPGQGTGGYTF,TGTGCCAGCAGTTCCCCGGGACAGGGGACTGGTGGCTACACCTTC